One sample yielded the 14 T cell receptor beta chains listed below, sequenced in a study of molecular identifiers for immune sequencing clone quantification (dated by TCRdb to 2016 to 2019). Receptor amplification or capture employed PCR. For sequencing, a NextSeq 500 was employed. The public sequencing data were trimmed at Q25 with fastp and processed into clonotypes with MiXCR by TCRdb, which kept only in-frame beta chains. Each CDR3 protein appears once, grouped with its most common genes and DNA. The sample table shows 85,000 to 120,000 distinct CDR3 sequences, and about 35% are seen once. Roughly 9.3% of the sample rests with the top ten. The sequencing sample was made of naive CD8+ T cells from blood, with Jurkat cell RNA spiked in. This specimen's cell subset or site label, per the study, means: FACS-sorted CD8+CD4-CCR7+CD45RA+ naive T cells. The receptors were gathered from a human donor in good health. Some libraries in this study had Jurkat cell RNA spiked in.

The V gene is TRBV6-2 or TRBV6-3, the J gene TRBJ2-7; D is uncertain. This CDR3 has 11 residues. The V and J ends lost 4 bases and 6 bases respectively, with 7 bases between them. Germline values: CDR1 MNHEY, CDR2 SVGEGT. CDR3 region: CASSFKIEQYF. The CDR3, as DNA: TGTGCCAGCAGTTTTAAAATCGAGCAGTACTTC.

This clonotype was observed a few times. The chain carries TRBV6-2 or TRBV6-3 and TRBJ2-3; 12 nucleotides align to TRBD2. After removal of 2 bases from V and 5 bases from J, the junction contained 5 bases not matched to a gene. CDR1 and CDR2 (germline): MNHEY, SVGEGT. CDR3 length: 16 amino acids. The CDR3 reads CASSYPTSGRRDTQYF. DNA of the CDR3: TGTGCCAGCAGTTACCCGACTAGCGGGAGACGAGATACGCAGTATTTT.

This clonotype was seen a handful of times. This chain links TRBV7-9 with TRBJ2-7; 7 bases are a match to TRBD1. Germline CDR1 reads SEHNR; CDR2 reads FQNEAQ (reference sequence). The CDR3 has 14 amino acids. The trim removed 5 bases at V and 2 bases at J, leaving 6 bases unmatched. The CDR3 DNA is TGTGCCAGCAGCACCGGACAGGTTACCTACGAGCAGTACTTC. It is translated as CASSTGQVTYEQYF.

On this clonotype itself: The junction shows a germline mismatch at one end, possibly a read error. This sequence joins TRBV13 and TRBJ2-1, with a possible D match to TRBD2 (7 bases). CDR1 is PRHDT and CDR2 is FYEKMQ in the germline V gene (reference sequence). This CDR3 spans 16 amino acids. CDR3 sequence reads: CASSLGGGGSHNEQFF. Here the CDR3 DNA reads TGTGCCAGCAGCTTAGGCGGCGGGGGCTCCCACAATGAGCAGTTCTTC.

This clonotype was counted a single time. Mismatch with germline at one junction end may stem from a read error. V is TRBV29-1 and J is TRBJ1-1; D not certain. Germline CDR1 reads SQVTM; CDR2 reads ANQGSEA. CDR3 size: 11 residues. CDR3 region: CSVPYGLEAYF. CDR3 DNA sequence: TGCAGCGTTCCCTACGGGCTAGAAGCTTACTTT.

Many counts were recorded for this clonotype. The V call is TRBV7-8, the J call TRBJ1-1; D is perhaps TRBD1 (6 bases). The CDR3 totals 13 residues. Germline V CDR1 and CDR2: SGHVS, FQNEAQ. The V end was cut by 3 bases, the J end by 5 bases, with 10 bases between. The CDR3 loop reads CASSFRGETEAFF. The CDR3 coding sequence is TGTGCCAGCAGCTTCAGGGGTGAGACTGAAGCTTTCTTT.

The sample holds a few counts of this clonotype. The gene calls are TRBV6-2 or TRBV6-3 and TRBJ1-1, with a possible D match to TRBD1 (6 bases). Germline V lookup: CDR1 MNHEY, CDR2 SVGEGT. This CDR3 has 15 residues. V was clipped by 6 bases and J by 0 bases, with 14 bases between them. Written as DNA, the CDR3 is TGTGCCAGCAGCTTTACAGGGATGATGAACACTGAAGCTTTCTTT. Translation gives CASSFTGMMNTEAFF.

As for this clonotype: A read error may account for a junction end that differs from germline. This chain connects TRBV13 to TRBJ2-7, with D perhaps matching TRBD2 (6 bases). The CDR3 covers 14 residues. Per germline, CDR1 PRHDT and CDR2 FYEKMQ (reference sequence). As DNA, the CDR3 is TGTGCCAGCAGCTTAGGCGCCCGCGAGGCGGGGTTGGACTTC. Translating it yields CASSLGAREAGLDF.

The chain carries TRBV20-1 and TRBJ2-7; no firm D call. CDR1 is DFQATT, CDR2 SNEGSKA, per germline (reference sequence). The length of the CDR3 is 13 residues. V was shortened by 0 bases and J by 5 bases, with 11 bases between the two germline ends. The CDR3 DNA reads TGCAGTGCTAGAGATCGCAGTACCGACGAGCAGTACTTC. Its translation: CSARDRSTDEQYF.

The rearrangement uses TRBV4-1 and TRBJ2-2, with 8 nucleotides matching TRBD2. This CDR3 comprises 18 residues. The V and J ends lost 0 bases and 1 base, in that order; junction bases with no gene match: 7. Germline V gene sequence: CDR1 MGHRA, CDR2 YSYEKL. The CDR3: CASSQDSASGLNTGELFF. The CDR3, as DNA: TGCGCCAGCAGCCAAGATTCGGCTAGCGGGCTGAACACCGGGGAGCTGTTTTTT.

This chain connects TRBV10-2 to TRBJ1-2, with a possible D match to TRBD1 (5 bases). Germline V CDR1 and CDR2: WSHSY, SAAADI. This CDR3 is 15 amino acids long. V gave up 0 bases and J gave up 4 bases, with 12 bases separating them. In DNA form, the CDR3 reads TGCGCCAGCAGTGAGTCGACGTGGAGGGGCTATGGCTACACCTTC. This gives the protein CASSESTWRGYGYTF.

Comment on this clonotype: A junction boundary mismatches the germline segment, possibly from a read error. The CDR3 bases are TGTGCCATCAGTGTGGAGACAGCTAACCAAGAGACCCAGTGCTTC. Its protein is CAISVETANQETQCF. The chain carries TRBV10-3 and TRBJ2-5; a weak D match, TRBD1 (5 bases). The V gene's germline CDR1 is ENHRY and CDR2 SYGVKD. This CDR3 spans 15 amino acids.

The chain carries TRBV24-1 and TRBJ1-5; a weak D match, TRBD1 (5 bases). The V gene's germline CDR1 is KGHDR and CDR2 SFDVKD. Trimming removed 2 bases at V and 5 bases at J, with 9 bases between. This CDR3 contains 14 residues. CDR3 sequence reads: CATSDWGSDQPQHF. DNA of the CDR3: TGTGCCACCAGTGATTGGGGGTCCGATCAGCCCCAGCATTTT.

This clonotype appeared a few times. The chain uses TRBV7-6 and TRBJ1-5; D may be TRBD1 (5 bases). V gave up 5 bases and J gave up 7 bases, with 12 bases separating them. The CDR3 sequence is 13 residues long. The germline V gene has CDR1 SGHVS and CDR2 FNYEAQ. The CDR3 sequence: CASSGGFGQPQHF. In nucleotides, the CDR3 is TGTGCCAGCAGCGGGGGTTTTGGGCAGCCCCAGCATTTT.